The rows below give T cell receptor beta chains drawn from one sample of a study of T cells in Graves' hyperthyroidism and ophthalmopathy. TCRdb passed the multiplex PCR reads through MiXCR, listing each CDR3 protein once. The sample has roughly 380,000 distinct CDR3 sequences, approximately 18% seen once. Sequenced material: blood. The source of these receptors is a woman aged 35 to 49 with Graves' ophthalmopathy. Both conserved end residues are part of each CDR3. The D gene is left open where the match is weak. Clone size is not always given. Where it is, it says once, few, many or a class for expanded clones.

-	TRBV5-6	TRBJ2-2	few	CASSLVGANTGELFF	TGTGCCAGCAGCTTGGTAGGGGCCAACACCGGGGAGCTGTTTTTT
TRBD1	TRBV20-1	TRBJ1-5	many	CSATGTTGKGQPQHF	TGCAGTGCTACGGGTACGACAGGGAAGGGTCAGCCCCAGCATTTT
-	TRBV20-1	TRBJ2-2	few	CSARDPGSSNTGELFF	TGCAGTGCTAGAGATCCCGGGTCTTCCAACACCGGGGAGCTGTTTTTT
TRBD1	TRBV12-3/TRBV12-4	TRBJ2-7	few	CASSLTRDRPREQYF	TGTGCCAGCAGTTTAACTAGGGACAGGCCCCGCGAGCAGTACTTC
TRBD1	TRBV28	TRBJ1-5	many	CASQHSRGVGSNQPQHF	TGTGCCAGCCAACATTCCAGGGGGGTAGGCTCCAATCAGCCCCAGCATTTT
-	TRBV28	TRBJ2-7	many	CASSSGTKPTEQYF	TGTGCCAGCAGTTCCGGGACCAAACCCACGGAGCAGTACTTC
-	TRBV20-1	TRBJ2-7	many	CSATLENEQYF	TGCAGTGCTACACTGGAAAACGAGCAGTACTTC
-	TRBV6-5	TRBJ2-7	many	CATCVGGTEGEQYF	TGTGCCACATGCGTGGGCGGGACAGAGGGCGAGCAGTACTTC
-	TRBV6-5	TRBJ2-2	many	CASSYYTEDTGELFF	TGTGCCAGCAGTTACTACACCGAGGACACCGGGGAGCTGTTTTTT
TRBD2	TRBV5-1	TRBJ2-5	many	CASSVSGTSQETQYF	TGCGCCAGCAGCGTGAGCGGGACCAGCCAAGAGACCCAGTACTTC
TRBD2	TRBV29-1	TRBJ2-4	many	CSVEDYIPGLAGGPKNIQYF	TGCAGCGTTGAAGATTATATCCCCGGACTAGCGGGAGGGCCCAAAAACATTCAGTACTTC
-	TRBV29-1	TRBJ2-7	many	CSVLGTGRSAYEQYF	TGCAGCGTACTCGGAACAGGGCGTAGTGCCTACGAGCAGTACTTC
-	TRBV10-3	TRBJ1-2	many	CAGKDSLNYGYTF	TGTGCCGGAAAGGACAGTCTTAACTATGGCTACACCTTC
-	TRBV7-2	TRBJ2-5	many	CASSLQGTETQYF	TGTGCCAGCAGCTTGCAGGGGACAGAGACCCAGTACTTC
-	TRBV11-2	TRBJ2-7	once	CASSFPTSEPSYEQYF	TGTGCCAGCAGTTTCCCCACGTCGGAACCATCCTACGAGCAGTACTTC
TRBD2	TRBV20-1	TRBJ2-7	many	CSVKSGRAYEQYF	TGCAGTGTTAAAAGCGGGAGGGCCTACGAGCAGTACTTC
TRBD1	TRBV19	TRBJ1-1	many	CASSIDRGVSTEAFF	TGTGCCAGTAGTATCGACAGGGGCGTTAGCACTGAAGCTTTCTTT
-	TRBV5-1	TRBJ2-6	many	CASSSPNSGANVLTF	TGCGCCAGCAGCTCTCCCAATTCTGGGGCCAACGTCCTGACTTTC
TRBD1	TRBV27	TRBJ1-1	many	CASSPRTGVNTEAFF	TGTGCCAGCAGTCCCCGAACAGGGGTGAACACTGAAGCTTTCTTT
-	TRBV27	TRBJ1-2	many	CASGKWYGYTF	TGTGCCAGCGGGAAGTGGTATGGCTACACCTTC
TRBD2	TRBV30	TRBJ2-7	-	CAWRGSRKLAGVIEQYF	TGTGCCTGGAGGGGTAGTCGAAAACTAGCGGGAGTAATCGAGCAGTACTTC
-	TRBV7-2	TRBJ1-2	many	CASSLSMGAYGYTF	TGTGCCAGCAGCTTAAGTATGGGGGCCTATGGCTACACCTTC
TRBD1	TRBV9	TRBJ1-6	many	CASSQTTGQTNSPLHF	TGTGCCAGCAGCCAGACCACGGGACAGACAAATTCACCCCTCCACTTT
-	TRBV11-2	TRBJ1-2	many	CASSLWGGNTF	TGTGCCAGCAGCTTATGGGGGGGGAACACCTTC
-	TRBV6-5	TRBJ2-5	-	CASSYSRSSGETQYF	TGTGCCAGCAGTTACTCGAGGAGTTCAGGGGAGACCCAGTACTTC
-	TRBV6-2/TRBV6-3	TRBJ2-7	many	CASSGGGRGPLHEQYF	TGTGCCAGCTCCGGAGGGGGCAGGGGCCCCCTTCACGAGCAGTACTTC
TRBD1	TRBV28	TRBJ2-7	-	CASSLGWDRAYEQYF	TGTGCCAGCAGCTTAGGGTGGGACAGAGCCTACGAGCAGTACTTC
TRBD2	TRBV27	TRBJ2-5	many	CASSLFLAGGLETQYF	TGTGCCAGCAGTTTATTCCTAGCGGGAGGGCTGGAGACCCAGTACTTC
-	TRBV20-1	TRBJ1-2	many	CSAGTAQINYGYTF	TGCAGTGCTGGAACAGCACAGATTAACTATGGCTACACCTTC
TRBD1	TRBV2	TRBJ1-5	-	CASSSDRETDQPQHF	TGTGCCAGCAGCTCAGACAGGGAAACCGATCAGCCCCAGCATTTT
TRBD1	TRBV12-3/TRBV12-4	TRBJ2-4	many	CASSSPTDRGRVQYF	TGTGCCAGCAGTTCTCCGACCGACAGGGGAAGGGTTCAGTACTTC
-	TRBV9	TRBJ2-2	-	CASSVGGGYTGELFF	TGTGCCAGCAGCGTAGGAGGGGGATACACCGGGGAGCTGTTTTTT
-	TRBV12-3/TRBV12-4	TRBJ2-7	many	CASSFGWRDEQYF	TGTGCCAGCAGTTTTGGTTGGCGGGACGAGCAGTACTTC
TRBD1	TRBV6-1	TRBJ1-1	many	CASFSWDREFEAFF	TGTGCCAGCTTTAGCTGGGACAGGGAGTTTGAAGCTTTCTTT
-	TRBV12-3/TRBV12-4	TRBJ1-1	-	CASSFSGPEAFF	TGTGCCAGCAGTTTCAGTGGGCCTGAAGCTTTCTTT
TRBD2	TRBV11-2	TRBJ2-2	-	CASSPRPSGRWNTGELFF	TGTGCCAGCAGCCCACGGCCTAGCGGGAGGTGGAACACCGGGGAGCTGTTTTTT
-	TRBV2	TRBJ1-5	many	CASSDSVNQPQHF	TGTGCCAGCAGTGATAGTGTCAATCAGCCCCAGCATTTT
-	TRBV29-1	TRBJ2-7	many	CSVEEGSSYEQYF	TGCAGCGTTGAAGAGGGCAGCTCCTACGAGCAGTACTTC
-	TRBV12-3/TRBV12-4	TRBJ1-1	many	CASRRSQNTEAFF	TGTGCCAGCAGACGTTCCCAGAACACTGAAGCTTTCTTT
TRBD1	TRBV10-2	TRBJ2-2	many	CASRTSGTGNAGELFF	TGCGCCAGCAGAACCTCCGGGACAGGGAACGCCGGGGAGCTGTTTTTT